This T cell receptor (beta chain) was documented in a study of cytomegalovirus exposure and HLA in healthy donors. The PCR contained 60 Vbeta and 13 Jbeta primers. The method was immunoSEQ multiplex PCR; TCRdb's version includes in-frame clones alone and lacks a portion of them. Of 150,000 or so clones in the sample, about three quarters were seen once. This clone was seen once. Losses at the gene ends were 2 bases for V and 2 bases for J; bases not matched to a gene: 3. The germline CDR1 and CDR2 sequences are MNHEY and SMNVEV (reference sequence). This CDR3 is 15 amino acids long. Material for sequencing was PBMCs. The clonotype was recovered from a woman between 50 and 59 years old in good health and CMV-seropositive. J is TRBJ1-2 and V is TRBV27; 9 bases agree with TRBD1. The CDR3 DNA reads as TGTGCCAGCAGTTTAGTCGGACAGGGGAACTATGGCTACACCTTC. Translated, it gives CASSLVGQGNYGYTF.